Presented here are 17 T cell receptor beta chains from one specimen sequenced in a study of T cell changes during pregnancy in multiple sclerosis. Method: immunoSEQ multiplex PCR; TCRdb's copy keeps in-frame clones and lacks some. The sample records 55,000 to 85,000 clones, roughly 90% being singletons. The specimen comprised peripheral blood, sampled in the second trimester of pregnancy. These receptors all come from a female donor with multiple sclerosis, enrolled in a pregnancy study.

Written as DNA, the CDR3 is TGCAGCGTTAGCTTATACAATGAGCAGTTCTTC. It encodes CSVSLYNEQFF. The chain combines TRBV29-1 with TRBJ2-1, with D hard to call. V was pared by 5 bases and J by 4 bases, with 6 bases between. The CDR3 is made up of 11 amino acids. Germline lookup yields CDR1 SQVTM and CDR2 ANQGSEA.

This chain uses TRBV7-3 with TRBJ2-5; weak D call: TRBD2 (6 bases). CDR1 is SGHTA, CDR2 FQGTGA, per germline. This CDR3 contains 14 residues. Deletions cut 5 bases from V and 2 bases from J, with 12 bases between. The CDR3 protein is CASSRARGQETQYF. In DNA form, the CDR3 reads TGTGCCAGCAGCCGGGCCCGGGGGCAAGAGACCCAGTACTTC. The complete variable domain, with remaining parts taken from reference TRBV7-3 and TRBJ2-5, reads GAGVSQTPSNKVTEKGKYVELRCDPISGHTALYWYRQSLGQGPEFLIYFQGTGAADDSGLPNDRFFAVRPEGSVSTLKIQRTERGDSAVYLCASSRARGQETQYFGPGTRLLVL.

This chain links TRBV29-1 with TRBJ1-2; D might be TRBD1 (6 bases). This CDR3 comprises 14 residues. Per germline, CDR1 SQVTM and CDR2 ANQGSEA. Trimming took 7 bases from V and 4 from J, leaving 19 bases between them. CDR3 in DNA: TGCAGCGCCGGAAATCTACAGGGAGCCTATGGCTACACCTTC. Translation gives CSAGNLQGAYGYTF.

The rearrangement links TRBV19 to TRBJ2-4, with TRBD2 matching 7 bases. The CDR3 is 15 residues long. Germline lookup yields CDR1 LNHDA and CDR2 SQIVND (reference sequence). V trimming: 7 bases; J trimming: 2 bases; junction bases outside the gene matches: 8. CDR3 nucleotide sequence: TGTGCCAGTATTGGGGGGGGTTGGCCCAAAAACATTCAGTACTTC. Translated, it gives CASIGGGWPKNIQYF.

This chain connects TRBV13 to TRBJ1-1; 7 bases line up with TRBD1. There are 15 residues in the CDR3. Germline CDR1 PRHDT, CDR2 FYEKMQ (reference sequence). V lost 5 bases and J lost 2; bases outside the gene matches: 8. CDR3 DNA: TGTGCCAGCAGCCCAATTGGGGACAGCAACACTGAAGCTTTCTTT. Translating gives CASSPIGDSNTEAFF.

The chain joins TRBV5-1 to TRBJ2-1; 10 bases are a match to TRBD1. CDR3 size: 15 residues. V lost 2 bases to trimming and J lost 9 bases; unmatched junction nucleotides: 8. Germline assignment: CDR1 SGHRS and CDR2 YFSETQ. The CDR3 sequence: CASSFGTGDNGEQFF. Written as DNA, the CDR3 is TGCGCCAGCAGCTTTGGGACAGGGGATAACGGTGAGCAGTTCTTC.

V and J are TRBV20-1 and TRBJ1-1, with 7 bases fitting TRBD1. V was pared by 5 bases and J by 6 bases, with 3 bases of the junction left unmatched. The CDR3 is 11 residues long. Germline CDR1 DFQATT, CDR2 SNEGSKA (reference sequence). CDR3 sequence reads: CSAPTGPEAFF. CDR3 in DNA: TGCAGTGCTCCGACAGGGCCTGAAGCTTTCTTT.

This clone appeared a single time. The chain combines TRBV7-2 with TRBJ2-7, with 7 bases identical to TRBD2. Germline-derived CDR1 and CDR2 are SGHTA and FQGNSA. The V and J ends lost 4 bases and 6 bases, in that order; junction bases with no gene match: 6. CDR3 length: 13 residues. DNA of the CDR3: TGTGCCAGCAGCTACACTAGCGTCGGCGAGCAGTACTTC. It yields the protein CASSYTSVGEQYF.

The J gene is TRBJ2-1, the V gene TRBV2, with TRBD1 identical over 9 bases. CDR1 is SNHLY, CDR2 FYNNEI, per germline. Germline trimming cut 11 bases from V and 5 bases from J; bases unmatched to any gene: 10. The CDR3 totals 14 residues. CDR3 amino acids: CAGSRDRDHNEQFF. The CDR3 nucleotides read TGTGCCGGCTCCCGGGACAGGGACCACAATGAGCAGTTCTTC. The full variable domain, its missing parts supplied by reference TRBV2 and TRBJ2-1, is EPEVTQTPSHQVTQMGQEVILRCVPISNHLYFYWYRQILGQKVEFLVSFYNNEISEKSEIFDDQFSVERPDGSNFTLKIRSTKLEDSAMYFCAGSRDRDHNEQFFGPGTRLTVL.

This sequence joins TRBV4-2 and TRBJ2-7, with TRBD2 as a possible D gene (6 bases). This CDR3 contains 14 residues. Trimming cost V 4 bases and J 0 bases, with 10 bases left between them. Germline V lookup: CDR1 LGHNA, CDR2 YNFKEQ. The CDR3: CASSPTGSSYEQYF. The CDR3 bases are TGTGCCAGCAGCCCCACCGGGAGCTCCTACGAGCAGTACTTC.

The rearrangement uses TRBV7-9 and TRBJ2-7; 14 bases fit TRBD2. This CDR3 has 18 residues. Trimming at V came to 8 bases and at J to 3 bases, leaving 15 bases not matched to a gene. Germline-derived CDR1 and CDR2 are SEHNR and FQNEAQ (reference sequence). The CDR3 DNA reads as TGTGCCAGCGGGCCGGGACTAGCGGGAGCCGGGCGGATCTACGAGCAGTACTTC. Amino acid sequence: CASGPGLAGAGRIYEQYF.

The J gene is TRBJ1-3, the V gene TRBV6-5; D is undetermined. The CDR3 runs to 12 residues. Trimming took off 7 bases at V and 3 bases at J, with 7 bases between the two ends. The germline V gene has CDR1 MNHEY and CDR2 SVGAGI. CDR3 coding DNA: TGTGCCAGCAAGTCCGGTGGAAACACCATATATTTT. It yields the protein CASKSGGNTIYF.

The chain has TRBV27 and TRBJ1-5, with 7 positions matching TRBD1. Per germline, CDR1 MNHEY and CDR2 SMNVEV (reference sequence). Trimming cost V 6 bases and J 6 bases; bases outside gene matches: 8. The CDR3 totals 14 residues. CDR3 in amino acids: CASSPGGMGQPQHF. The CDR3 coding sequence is TGTGCCAGCAGCCCAGGGGGGATGGGTCAGCCCCAGCATTTT.

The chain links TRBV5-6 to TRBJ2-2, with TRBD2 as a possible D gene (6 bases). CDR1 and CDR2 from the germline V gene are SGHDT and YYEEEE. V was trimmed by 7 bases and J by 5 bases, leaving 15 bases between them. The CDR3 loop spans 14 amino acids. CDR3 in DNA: TGTGCCAGCCGCACCTTCAGCGGGACCGGGGAGCTGTTTTTT. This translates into CASRTFSGTGELFF. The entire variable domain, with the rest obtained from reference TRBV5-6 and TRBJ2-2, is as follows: DAGVTQSPTHLIKTRGQQVTLRCSPKSGHDTVSWYQQALGQGPQFIFQYYEEEERQRGNFPDRFSGHQFPNYSSELNVNALLLGDSALYLCASRTFSGTGELFFGEGSRLTVL.

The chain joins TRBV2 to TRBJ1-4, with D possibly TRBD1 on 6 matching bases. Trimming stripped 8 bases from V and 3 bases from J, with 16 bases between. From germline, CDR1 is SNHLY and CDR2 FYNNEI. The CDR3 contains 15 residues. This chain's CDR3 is CASRSTGSANEKLFF. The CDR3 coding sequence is TGTGCCAGCCGATCTACAGGGTCGGCTAATGAAAAACTGTTTTTT.

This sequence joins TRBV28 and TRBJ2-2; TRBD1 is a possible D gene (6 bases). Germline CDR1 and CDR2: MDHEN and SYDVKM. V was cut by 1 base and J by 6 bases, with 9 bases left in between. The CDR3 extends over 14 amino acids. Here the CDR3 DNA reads TGTGCCAGCAGTTTATCAGGGGACGCCGGGGAGCTGTTTTTT. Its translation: CASSLSGDAGELFF.

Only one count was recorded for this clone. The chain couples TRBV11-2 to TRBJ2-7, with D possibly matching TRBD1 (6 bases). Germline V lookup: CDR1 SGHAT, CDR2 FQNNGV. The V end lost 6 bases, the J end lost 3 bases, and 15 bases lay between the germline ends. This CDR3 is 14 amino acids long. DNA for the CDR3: TGTGCCAGCAGGGATCACAGGGTACTCTACGAGCAGTACTTC. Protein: CASRDHRVLYEQYF.